This record looks at one T cell receptor beta chain sequence and its context. Its antigen remains unknown. The CDR3 totals 13 residues. V lost 2 bases, J lost 9 bases, and 13 bases lay in between. These data originate in a study of vaccination and CD4 T cells after COVID-19. Indicated time point: late sampling 161 to 241 days after vaccination in three convalescent patients. Treatment here: approximately 10-day PBMC culture with coronavirus spike peptide pools or control peptides (ViraFEST assay). Cultured CD4+ T cell DNA underwent sequencing with the Oncomine TCR Beta short-read assay. Via MiXCR, TCRdb re-called the PCR reads, giving one row per CDR3 protein. The profile shows tens of thousands of distinct CDR3 sequences, about 30% of them singletons.

The sample consisted of CD4+ T cells from blood, cultured in vitro, taken about 7 months after SARS-CoV-2 vaccination. The source of this sequence is a human donor who had recovered from COVID-19. This sequence joins TRBV12-3 or TRBV12-4 and TRBJ1-1, with a weak D call TRBD1 (6 bases). DNA of the CDR3: TGTGCCAGCAGTTTACAGTGGGGACACCAAGCTTTCTTT. This sequence encodes CASSLQWGHQAFF.